These 7 T cell receptor beta chains originate from one sample sequenced in a study of cytomegalovirus exposure and HLA in healthy donors. Primers: 60 Vbeta forward and 13 Jbeta reverse. Sequencing used immunoSEQ multiplex PCR; TCRdb keeps in-frame clones, though not all of them. The sample lists some 140,000 clones; approximately 83% were seen once. Material for sequencing was PBMCs. The receptor source for this set is a middle-aged man in good health and CMV-seronegative.

The genes are TRBV4-1 and TRBJ1-3; TRBD1 is a possible D gene (5 bases). Germline V gene sequence: CDR1 MGHRA, CDR2 YSYEKL. CDR3 length: 13 amino acids. CDR3 DNA: TGCGCAGGCGGGGACCCGGGCGGAAACACCATATATTTT. It specifies CAGGDPGGNTIYF.

V is TRBV7-9 and J is TRBJ2-5, with TRBD1 identical over 7 bases. V lost 5 bases, J lost 4 bases, and 10 bases stayed unmatched. The germline V gene has CDR1 SEHNR and CDR2 FQNEAQ (reference sequence). There are 15 residues in the CDR3. DNA for the CDR3: TGTGCCAGCAGCGGTAGGGACAGAGACTTAGAGACCCAGTACTTC. It yields the protein CASSGRDRDLETQYF. Complete variable domain (other parts from reference TRBV7-9 and TRBJ2-5): DTGVSQNPRHKITKRGQNVTFRCDPISEHNRLYWYRQTLGQGPEFLTYFQNEAQLEKSRLLSDRFSAERPKGSFSTLEIQRTEQGDSAMYLCASSGRDRDLETQYFGPGTRLLVL.

This rearrangement joins TRBV14 to TRBJ2-5; D gene ambiguous. The length of the CDR3 is 16 residues. Germline V gives CDR1 SGHDN, CDR2 FVKESK. V lost 2 bases, J lost 5 bases, and 18 bases lay in between. The CDR3 DNA is TGTGCCAGCAGCCAACGTGTAGCCCCGTCTCGGGAGACCCAGTACTTC. As protein: CASSQRVAPSRETQYF.

The rearrangement joins TRBV7-2 to TRBJ2-7; tentatively, D is TRBD1 (6 bases). This CDR3 comprises 11 residues. Germline CDR1 SGHTA, CDR2 FQGNSA. The V end lost 9 bases, the J end lost 3 bases, and 9 bases lay between the germline ends. CDR3 coding DNA: TGTGCCAGTGGGACAAGCTACGAGCAGTACTTC. Amino acids: CASGTSYEQYF.

The chain is built from TRBV6-1 and TRBJ2-2, with 10 bases matching TRBD1. After removal of 2 bases from V and 6 bases from J, the junction contained 6 bases not matched to a gene. The germline V gene has CDR1 MNHNS and CDR2 SASEGT. CDR3 length equals 16 residues. CDR3 nucleotide sequence: TGTGCCAGCAGTGAACAGACAGGGGGCAATCCCGGGGAGCTGTTTTTT. This codes for CASSEQTGGNPGELFF.

The chain combines TRBV19 with TRBJ2-2, with D possibly being TRBD2 (6 bases). Trimming shortened V by 7 bases and J by 2 bases, and 17 bases separated the two germline ends. The CDR3 covers 16 residues. Germline V CDR1 and CDR2: LNHDA, SQIVND (reference sequence). In DNA form, the CDR3 reads TGTGCCAGTACCTCGAGCAGGGACTCCAACACCGGGGAGCTGTTTTTT. Amino acid sequence: CASTSSRDSNTGELFF.

The J gene is TRBJ2-7, the V gene TRBV11-1, with TRBD1 matching over 9 bases. The V and J ends lost 5 bases and 4 bases, in that order; junction bases with no gene match: 6. The length of the CDR3 is 14 residues. Germline CDR1 SGHAT, CDR2 FQDESV (reference sequence). This CDR3 reads CASSPGTGTYEQYF. The CDR3 DNA sequence: TGTGCCAGCAGCCCTGGGACAGGGACGTACGAGCAGTACTTC.